Following are 7 T cell receptor beta chains from one sample sequenced in a study of CD8 T cells in Susac syndrome. Random hexamers primed reverse transcription of 0.5 to 1 ug RNA. TCRdb fed the immunoSEQ multiplex PCR reads into MiXCR, producing one record per CDR3 protein. The sample has some 150,000 distinct CDR3 sequences; almost 96% are singletons. The sequenced sample was CD4+ T cells from PBMCs. These receptors came from a human donor with Susac syndrome.

The chain joins TRBV12-3 or TRBV12-4 to TRBJ2-7; no clear D gene. The V gene lost 3 bases and the J gene lost 2 bases, with 8 bases spanning the gap. The length of the CDR3 is 13 residues. The CDR3 nucleotides read TGTGCCAGCAGTTTTTTGCAGACCTACGAGCAGTACTTC. Encoded protein: CASSFLQTYEQYF.

This clonotype is a singleton in its sample. The chain couples TRBV20-1 to TRBJ1-5; TRBD1 might be the D (5 bases). Looked up from germline, CDR1 is DFQATT and CDR2 is SNEGSKA (reference sequence). The length of the CDR3 is 13 residues. V was shortened by 3 bases and J by 6 bases, with 12 bases between the two germline ends. In nucleotides, the CDR3 is TGCAGTGCTAGGACCCCAGGGCGTCAGCCCCAGCATTTT. Translating gives CSARTPGRQPQHF.

The rearrangement uses TRBV6-4 and TRBJ2-6, with D possibly TRBD1 on 6 matching bases. Trimming shortened V by 0 bases and J by 0 bases, and 6 bases separated the two germline ends. CDR1 is MRHNA and CDR2 is SNTAGT in the germline V gene. This CDR3 spans 16 amino acids. In DNA form, the CDR3 reads TGTGCCAGCAGTGACTCGACAGGCTCTGGGGCCAACGTCCTGACTTTC. It encodes CASSDSTGSGANVLTF.

This rearrangement joins TRBV5-1 to TRBJ1-5; no clear D. The CDR3 has 14 residues. Germline lookup yields CDR1 SGHRS and CDR2 YFSETQ. V lost 3 bases and J lost 9, with 16 bases in between. CDR3 DNA: TGCGCCAGCAGCTCCGAGGTAGGGAGGACGCCCCAGCATTTT. This codes for CASSSEVGRTPQHF.

This clonotype has a single count. The chain recombines TRBV20-1 with TRBJ1-6; D possibly corresponds to TRBD1 (6 bases). The CDR3 consists of 14 residues. Trimming took off 0 bases at V and 8 bases at J, with 11 bases between the two ends. CDR1 DFQATT and CDR2 SNEGSKA come from the germline V gene (reference sequence). CDR3 nucleotides: TGCAGTGCTAGAGATCCGGCAGGGGATTCACCCCTCCACTTT. It translates to CSARDPAGDSPLHF.

The chain couples TRBV20-1 to TRBJ2-7; D gene unclear. The CDR3 runs 11 residues. Germline CDR1 and CDR2: DFQATT and SNEGSKA (reference sequence). V gave up 4 bases and J gave up 7 bases, with 11 bases separating them. The CDR3 nucleotides are TGCAGTGCTAATGACTTCTGGGAGCAGTACTTC. Encoded protein: CSANDFWEQYF.

Concerning this clonotype: One end of the junction fails to match germline, which may point to a read error. The rearrangement uses TRBV6-5 and TRBJ1-1; 7 bases align to TRBD1. Per germline, CDR1 MNHEY and CDR2 SVGAGI. This CDR3 has 13 amino acids. CDR3 DNA sequence: TGTGCCAGCAGTCTACAGGGGACGACTGAAGTTTTCTTT. Protein sequence: CASSLQGTTEVFF.